Reported below is one T cell receptor (beta chain). This entry comes from a study of blood T cell repertoires in COVID-19. Only in-frame clones appear in the TCRdb table, and some are missing; sequencing was by immunoSEQ multiplex PCR. This repertoire shows some 200,000 clones, roughly 89% found once; its top ten account for over 3%. Trimming took 6 bases from V and 4 from J, leaving 9 bases between them. CDR3 length: 12 amino acids. Germline V gene lookup returns CDR1 SNHLY and CDR2 FYNNEI. This clonotype was obtained from a woman in her thirties or forties with acute COVID-19. This chain connects TRBV2 to TRBJ1-1; D remains unclear. Sequenced sample: PBMCs or T cells enriched from blood (not recorded which). The CDR3 is CASREVTTEAFF. CDR3 nucleotides: TGTGCCAGCAGGGAGGTGACCACTGAAGCTTTCTTT.